One and the same sample provided the 15 T cell receptor beta chains below, sequenced in a study of T cells in Graves' hyperthyroidism and ophthalmopathy (dated by TCRdb to between 2018 and 2020). Library preparation was by multiplex PCR. Sequenced using an Illumina HiSeq 2000. The TCR beta CDR3 regions were amplified from RNA transcripts. The first round of RT-PCR for the TCR CDR3 was performed with the HTBI primer set and the Qiagen OneStep RT-PCR kit. Through fastp at Q25 and MiXCR, TCRdb rebuilt clones from the public reads, retaining in-frame beta chains. Rows merge per CDR3 protein into single entries with the most common DNA and genes. Recorded for this sample are 600,000 to 700,000 distinct CDR3 sequences; 45% of them occurred a single time. The ten largest clones add up to approximately 6.8% of the sample. Sequenced: peripheral blood or thyroid tissue (not recorded which). The source is an adult man with Graves' disease, either hyperthyroidism or ophthalmopathy (not recorded which).

This clonotype was seen only a few times. The V call is TRBV12-3 or TRBV12-4, the J call TRBJ2-5; TRBD2 aligns across 11 bases. This CDR3 has 15 amino acids. V shed 3 bases, J shed 4 bases, and the junction held 4 bases outside the gene matches. In nucleotides, the CDR3 is TGTGCCAGCAGTTTCAGACTAGCGGGACCAGAGACCCAGTACTTC. Amino acid sequence: CASSFRLAGPETQYF.

The V gene is TRBV7-4, the J gene TRBJ1-5; 8 bases are a match to TRBD1. CDR1 is SGHVT and CDR2 is SQSDAQ in the germline V gene. CDR3 size: 17 residues. V was pared by 5 bases and J by 5 bases, with 14 bases of the junction left unmatched. The CDR3 DNA follows: TGTGCCAGCAGCAGGGGGACGGCAGGGGGCCGTGATCAGCCCCAGCATTTT. This gives the protein CASSRGTAGGRDQPQHF.

This clonotype has at least ten counts. J is TRBJ1-4 and V is TRBV7-9, with unresolved D. The CDR3 sequence is 14 residues long. Trimming shortened V by 3 bases and J by 8 bases, and 13 bases separated the two germline ends. CDR1 and CDR2 from the germline V gene are SEHNR and FQNEAQ (reference sequence). As DNA, the CDR3 is TGTGCCAGCAGCTTGCCGATGGAACTAGAAAAACTGTTTTTT. This sequence encodes CASSLPMELEKLFF.

This clonotype came up a few times. The rearrangement uses TRBV6-5 and TRBJ1-5; 7 bases fit TRBD1. With 7 bases clipped from V and 0 bases from J, the junction kept 3 bases outside the gene matches. This CDR3 is built from 14 residues. Germline V gene sequence: CDR1 MNHEY, CDR2 SVGAGI. The CDR3 bases are TGTGCCAGCACGGGACAGCATAGCAATCAGCCCCAGCATTTT. Amino acid sequence: CASTGQHSNQPQHF.

This chain joins TRBV7-9 and TRBJ1-1, with TRBD1 matching 8 bases. Germline loops: CDR1 SEHNR, CDR2 FQNEAQ (reference sequence). V was pared by 3 bases and J by 2 bases, with 5 bases of the junction left unmatched. CDR3 length: 15 residues. The DNA of the CDR3 is TGTGCCAGCAGCTTGGGACAGGAAAAAAACACTGAAGCTTTCTTT. Translating it yields CASSLGQEKNTEAFF.

The V call is TRBV7-9, the J call TRBJ2-2; TRBD2 matches at 7 bases. The trim removed 5 bases at V and 8 bases at J, leaving 17 bases unmatched. CDR3 size: 17 residues. Germline CDR1 SEHNR, CDR2 FQNEAQ (reference sequence). The CDR3 DNA follows: TGTGCCAGCAGCCAAGATCTTGGTGGGAGGGCCTCAGGGGAGCTGTTTTTT. Residues: CASSQDLGGRASGELFF. The entire variable domain, with the rest obtained from reference TRBV7-9 and TRBJ2-2, is as follows: DTGVSQNPRHKITKRGQNVTFRCDPISEHNRLYWYRQTLGQGPEFLTYFQNEAQLEKSRLLSDRFSAERPKGSFSTLEIQRTEQGDSAMYLCASSQDLGGRASGELFFGEGSRLTVL.

In its sample, this clonotype was seen once. V is TRBV25-1 and J is TRBJ1-4, with D uncertain. V lost 4 bases and J lost 4, with 16 bases in between. Germline V gene sequence: CDR1 MGHDK, CDR2 SYGVNS. The CDR3 consists of 16 residues. The CDR3 DNA is TGTGCCAGCAGTGCTAGACCCTTGCAGCTTAATGAAAAACTGTTTTTT. Translation gives CASSARPLQLNEKLFF.

This clonotype has a handful of counts. The rearrangement links TRBV24-1 to TRBJ1-2; 10 bases match TRBD1. Germline CDR1 KGHDR, CDR2 SFDVKD. This CDR3 region has 15 residues. The V segment lost 3 bases and the J segment 8 bases; nucleotides outside the gene matches: 8. CDR3 sequence: CATSDPGTGARGYTF. The CDR3 DNA reads TGTGCCACCAGTGATCCCGGGACAGGGGCGCGAGGCTACACCTTC.

This rearrangement joins TRBV25-1 to TRBJ1-4; D is ambiguous. The CDR3 covers 13 residues. Trimming stripped 10 bases from V and 8 bases from J, with 17 bases between. CDR1 MGHDK and CDR2 SYGVNS come from the germline V gene. The CDR3 DNA reads TGTGCCACCTCGGGCGAGGGTCTGGAAAAACTGTTTTTT. Protein: CATSGEGLEKLFF. Looking up the rest from reference TRBV25-1 and TRBJ1-4 gives the full variable domain: EADIYQTPRYLVIGTGKKITLECSQTMGHDKMYWYQQDPGMELHLIHYSYGVNSTEKGDLSSESTVSRIRTEHFPLTLESARPSHTSQYLCATSGEGLEKLFFGSGTQLSVL.

The chain combines TRBV2 with TRBJ1-5; D uncertain. The germline V gene encodes CDR1 SNHLY and CDR2 FYNNEI. The CDR3 covers 15 residues. V dropped 11 bases and J dropped 3 bases, with 20 bases sitting between them. This CDR3 is CAWSGQPTANQPQHF. In nucleotides, the CDR3 is TGTGCCTGGAGTGGTCAGCCAACCGCCAATCAGCCCCAGCATTTT.

Comments on this clonotype: Germline is not matched at one junction end, which may reflect a read error. The V call is TRBV10-3, the J call TRBJ2-7; 8 bases line up with TRBD1. Germline-derived CDR1 and CDR2 are ENHRY and SYGVKD. This CDR3 is 16 amino acids long. The chain's CDR3 is CASSEPQDRVRYEQYF. In DNA, the CDR3 is TGTGCCAGCAGTGAGCCGCAGGACAGGGTCAGATACGAGCAGTACTTC.

This clonotype was seen more than once but under ten times. The rearrangement joins TRBV20-1 to TRBJ1-2, with D uncertain. This CDR3 spans 14 amino acids. Germline lookup yields CDR1 DFQATT and CDR2 SNEGSKA (reference sequence). Trimming removed 0 bases from V and 4 bases from J, with 12 bases in between. The CDR3: CSARDLGASYGYTF. CDR3 nucleotides: TGCAGTGCTAGAGATCTGGGCGCTAGCTATGGCTACACCTTC.

In its sample, this clonotype was seen a few times. The chain couples TRBV20-1 to TRBJ2-7, with D possibly being TRBD2 (6 bases). The CDR3 runs 11 residues. The V gene's germline CDR1 is DFQATT and CDR2 SNEGSKA (reference sequence). V dropped 3 bases and J dropped 7 bases, with 10 bases sitting between them. This CDR3 is CSARGGKEQYF. The CDR3 DNA sequence: TGCAGTGCTAGGGGGGGTAAGGAGCAGTACTTC.

The genes are TRBV5-1 and TRBJ1-2; D might be TRBD1 (6 bases). The CDR3 sequence is 14 residues long. CDR1 SGHRS and CDR2 YFSETQ come from the germline V gene. Trimming took 4 bases from V and 0 from J, leaving 10 bases between them. For the CDR3, the DNA is TGCGCCAGCAGCGCCGGGACAACTAACTATGGCTACACCTTC. It translates to CASSAGTTNYGYTF.

The chain links TRBV10-3 to TRBJ2-5; weak D call: TRBD1 (6 bases). The V gene lost 10 bases and the J gene lost 5 bases, with 17 bases spanning the gap. Germline CDR1 ENHRY, CDR2 SYGVKD. The CDR3 covers 13 residues. Written as DNA, the CDR3 is TGTGCCAGTAACGGACAGTCTTGGGAGACCCAGTACTTC. It yields the protein CASNGQSWETQYF.